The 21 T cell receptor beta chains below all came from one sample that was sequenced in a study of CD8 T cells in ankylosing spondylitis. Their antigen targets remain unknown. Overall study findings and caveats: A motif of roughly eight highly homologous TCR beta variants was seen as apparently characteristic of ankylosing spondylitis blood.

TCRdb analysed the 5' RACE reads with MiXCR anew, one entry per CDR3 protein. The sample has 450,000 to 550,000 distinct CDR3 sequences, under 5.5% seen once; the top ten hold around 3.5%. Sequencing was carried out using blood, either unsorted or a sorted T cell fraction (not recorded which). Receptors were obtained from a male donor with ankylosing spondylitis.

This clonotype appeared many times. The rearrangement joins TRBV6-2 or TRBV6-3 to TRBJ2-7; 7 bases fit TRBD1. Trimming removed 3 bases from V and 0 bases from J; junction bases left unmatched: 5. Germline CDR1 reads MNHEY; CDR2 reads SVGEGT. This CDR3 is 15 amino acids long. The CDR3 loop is CASSYPGQLSYEQYF. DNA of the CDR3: TGTGCCAGCAGTTATCCGGGACAGCTCTCCTACGAGCAGTACTTC.

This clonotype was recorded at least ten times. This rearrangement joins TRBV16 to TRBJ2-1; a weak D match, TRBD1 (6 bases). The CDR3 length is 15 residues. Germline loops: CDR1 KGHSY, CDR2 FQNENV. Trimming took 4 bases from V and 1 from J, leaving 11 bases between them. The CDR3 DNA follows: TGTGCCAGCAGCCGAAACAGGGCATCCTACAATGAGCAGTTCTTC. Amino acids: CASSRNRASYNEQFF.

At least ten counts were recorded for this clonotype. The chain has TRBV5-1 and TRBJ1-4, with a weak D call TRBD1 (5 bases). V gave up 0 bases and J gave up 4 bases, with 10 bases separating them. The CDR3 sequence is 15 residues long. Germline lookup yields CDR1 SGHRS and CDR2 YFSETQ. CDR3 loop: CASSLGRQINEKLFF. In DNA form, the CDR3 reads TGCGCCAGCAGCTTGGGTAGACAGATTAATGAAAAACTGTTTTTT.

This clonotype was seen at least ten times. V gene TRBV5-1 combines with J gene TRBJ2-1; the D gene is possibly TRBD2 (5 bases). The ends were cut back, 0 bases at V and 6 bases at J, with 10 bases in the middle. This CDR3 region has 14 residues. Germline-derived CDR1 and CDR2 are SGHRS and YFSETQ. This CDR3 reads CASSLAGEGNEQFF. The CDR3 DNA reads TGCGCCAGCAGCTTGGCCGGGGAAGGCAATGAGCAGTTCTTC.

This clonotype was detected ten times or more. The CDR3 here is CASRRGAYNEQFF. In DNA form, the CDR3 reads TGTGCCAGCAGGCGGGGGGCTTACAATGAGCAGTTCTTC. The chain recombines TRBV6-1 with TRBJ2-1; TRBD2 aligns across 8 bases. The germline V gene has CDR1 MNHNS and CDR2 SASEGT. The junction had 2 bases not matched to a gene; V was cut back by 6 bases and J by 4 bases. The CDR3 is 13 residues long.

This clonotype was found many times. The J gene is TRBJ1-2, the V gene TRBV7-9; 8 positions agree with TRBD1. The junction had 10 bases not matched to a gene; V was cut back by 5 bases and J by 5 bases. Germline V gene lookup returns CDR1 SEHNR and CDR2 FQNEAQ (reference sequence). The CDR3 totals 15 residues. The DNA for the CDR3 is TGTGCCAGCAGCCGAGGGGGACAGGCGCTATATGGCTACACCTTC. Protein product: CASSRGGQALYGYTF.

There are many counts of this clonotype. CDR3 sequence reads: CSASPGSGELFF. DNA for the CDR3: TGCAGTGCTTCCCCCGGTTCCGGGGAGCTGTTTTTT. The chain uses TRBV20-1 and TRBJ2-2; D remains ambiguous. Germline V CDR1 and CDR2: DFQATT, SNEGSKA (reference sequence). V shed 5 bases and J shed 6 bases, with 10 bases lying between them. The CDR3 loop spans 12 amino acids.

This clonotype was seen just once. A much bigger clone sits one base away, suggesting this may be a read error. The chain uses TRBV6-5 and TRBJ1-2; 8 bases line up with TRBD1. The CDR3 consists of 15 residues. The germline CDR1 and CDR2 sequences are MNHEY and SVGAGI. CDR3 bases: TGTGCCGGCAGTTCCTCGGGACAGGCAGGCTATGGCTACACCTTC. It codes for CAGSSSGQAGYGYTF.

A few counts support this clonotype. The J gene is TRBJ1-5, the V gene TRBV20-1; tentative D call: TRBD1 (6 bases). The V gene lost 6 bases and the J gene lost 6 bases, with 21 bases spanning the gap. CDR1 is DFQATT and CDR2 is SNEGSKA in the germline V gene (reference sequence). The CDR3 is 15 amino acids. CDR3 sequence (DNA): TGCAGTGCGACAGTCCGGACAGCTTTGTTTCAGCCCCAGCATTTT. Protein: CSATVRTALFQPQHF.

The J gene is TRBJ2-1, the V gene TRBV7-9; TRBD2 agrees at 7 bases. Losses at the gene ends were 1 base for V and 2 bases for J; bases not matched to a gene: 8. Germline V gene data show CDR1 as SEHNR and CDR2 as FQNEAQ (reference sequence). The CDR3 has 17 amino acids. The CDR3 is CASSLDNVGGPYNEQFF. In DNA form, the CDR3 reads TGTGCCAGCAGCTTAGATAACGTGGGAGGGCCCTACAATGAGCAGTTCTTC.

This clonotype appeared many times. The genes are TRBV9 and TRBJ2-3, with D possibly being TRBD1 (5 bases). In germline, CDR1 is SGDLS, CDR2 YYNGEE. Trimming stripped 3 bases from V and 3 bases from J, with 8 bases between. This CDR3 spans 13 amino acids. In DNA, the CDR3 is TGTGCCAGCAGCGCACAGGTGACAGATACGCAGTATTTT. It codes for CASSAQVTDTQYF.

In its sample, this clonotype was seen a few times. CDR3 loop: CASSPRVQPYEQYF. Written as DNA, the CDR3 is TGTGCCAGCAGCCCCCGGGTCCAGCCTTACGAGCAGTACTTC. This chain connects TRBV7-2 to TRBJ2-7; D remains unclear. Trimming took off 5 bases at V and 4 bases at J, with 15 bases between the two ends. Germline-derived CDR1 and CDR2 are SGHTA and FQGNSA. The CDR3 consists of 14 residues. Using reference TRBV7-2 and TRBJ2-7 for the parts outside the CDR3, the full variable domain is GAGVSQSPSNKVTEKGKDVELRCDPISGHTALYWYRQSLGQGLEFLIYFQGNSAPDKSGLPSDRFSAERTGGSVSTLTIQRTQQEDSAVYLCASSPRVQPYEQYFGPGTRLTVT.

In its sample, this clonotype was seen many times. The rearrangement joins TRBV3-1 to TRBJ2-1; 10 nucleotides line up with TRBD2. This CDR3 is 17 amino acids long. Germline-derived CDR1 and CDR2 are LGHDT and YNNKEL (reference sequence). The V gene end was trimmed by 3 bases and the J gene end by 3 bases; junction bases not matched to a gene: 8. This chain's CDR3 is CASSQVSGRALYNEQFF. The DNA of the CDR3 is TGTGCCAGCAGCCAGGTCAGCGGGAGGGCCCTCTACAATGAGCAGTTCTTC.

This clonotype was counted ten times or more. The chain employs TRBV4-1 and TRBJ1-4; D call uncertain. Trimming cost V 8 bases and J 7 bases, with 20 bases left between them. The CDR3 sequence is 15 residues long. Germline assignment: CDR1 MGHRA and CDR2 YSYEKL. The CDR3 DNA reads TGCGCCAGCGAATGGAGGCAGGCTAACGGTGAAAAACTGTTTTTT. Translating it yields CASEWRQANGEKLFF.

The chain's CDR3 is CASSLRSGGPYEQYF. The CDR3 DNA is TGTGCCAGCAGCTTACGGTCAGGGGGCCCCTACGAGCAGTACTTC. This rearrangement joins TRBV7-2 to TRBJ2-7, with 8 bases fitting TRBD1. CDR3 length: 15 residues. Germline CDR1 SGHTA, CDR2 FQGNSA. Trimming at V came to 2 bases and at J to 2 bases, leaving 5 bases not matched to a gene.

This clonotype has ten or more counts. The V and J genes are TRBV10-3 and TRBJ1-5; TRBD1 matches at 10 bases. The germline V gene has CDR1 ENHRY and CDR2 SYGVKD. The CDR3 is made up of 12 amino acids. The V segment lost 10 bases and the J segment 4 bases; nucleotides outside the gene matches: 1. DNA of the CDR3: TGTGCCACGGGACAGGGGAATCAGCCCCAGCATTTT. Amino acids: CATGQGNQPQHF.

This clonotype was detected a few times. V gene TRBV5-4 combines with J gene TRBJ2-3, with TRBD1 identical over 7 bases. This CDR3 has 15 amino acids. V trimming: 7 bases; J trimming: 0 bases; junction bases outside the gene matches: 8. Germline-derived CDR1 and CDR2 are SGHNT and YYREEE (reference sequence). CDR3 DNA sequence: TGTGCCAGCTCGAAAGGGGGCCTGAGCACAGATACGCAGTATTTT. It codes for CASSKGGLSTDTQYF.

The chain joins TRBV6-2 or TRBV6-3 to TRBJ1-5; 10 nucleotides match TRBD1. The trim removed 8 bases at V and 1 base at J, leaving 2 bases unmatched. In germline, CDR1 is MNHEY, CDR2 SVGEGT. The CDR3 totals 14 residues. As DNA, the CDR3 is TGTGCCAGCGAGGGACAGGGGAGCAATCAGCCCCAGCATTTT. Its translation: CASEGQGSNQPQHF.

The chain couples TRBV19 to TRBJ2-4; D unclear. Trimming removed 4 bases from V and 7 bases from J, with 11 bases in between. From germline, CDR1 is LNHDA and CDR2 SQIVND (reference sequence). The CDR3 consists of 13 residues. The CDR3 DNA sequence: TGTGCCAGTAGTAGGGCAGGCTATAACATTCAGTACTTC. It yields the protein CASSRAGYNIQYF. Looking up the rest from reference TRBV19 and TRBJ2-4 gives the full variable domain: DGGITQSPKYLFRKEGQNVTLSCEQNLNHDAMYWYRQDPGQGLRLIYYSQIVNDFQKGDIAEGYSVSREKKESFPLTVTSAQKNPTAFYLCASSRAGYNIQYFGAGTRLSVL.

The CDR3 nucleotides are TGTGCCAGCAGCTTGGCTGGGGTGGGCAATCAGCCCCAGCATTTT. This codes for CASSLAGVGNQPQHF. The chain has TRBV5-5 and TRBJ1-5; no clear D. The V end lost 0 bases, the J end lost 2 bases, and 9 bases lay between the germline ends. The CDR3 has 15 residues. Germline assignment: CDR1 SGHKS and CDR2 YYEKEE (reference sequence).

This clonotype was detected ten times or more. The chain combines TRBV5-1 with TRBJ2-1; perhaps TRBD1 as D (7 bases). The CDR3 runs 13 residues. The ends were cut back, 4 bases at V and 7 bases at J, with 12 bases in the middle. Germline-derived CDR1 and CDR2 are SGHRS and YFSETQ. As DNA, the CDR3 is TGCGCCAGCAGCCACGCAGGGGGGAATGAGCAGTTCTTC. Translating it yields CASSHAGGNEQFF.